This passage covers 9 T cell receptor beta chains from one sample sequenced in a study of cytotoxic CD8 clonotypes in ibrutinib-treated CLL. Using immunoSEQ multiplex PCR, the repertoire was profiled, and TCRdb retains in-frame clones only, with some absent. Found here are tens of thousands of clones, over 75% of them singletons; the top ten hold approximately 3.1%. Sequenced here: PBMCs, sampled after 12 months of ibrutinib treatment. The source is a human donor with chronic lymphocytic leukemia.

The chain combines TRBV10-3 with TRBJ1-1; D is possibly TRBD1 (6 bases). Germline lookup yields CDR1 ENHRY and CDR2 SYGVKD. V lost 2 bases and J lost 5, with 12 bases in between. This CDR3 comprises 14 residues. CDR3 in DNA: TGTGCCATCAGTGAGAAACCTCAGGGGACTGAAGCTTTCTTT. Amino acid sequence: CAISEKPQGTEAFF.

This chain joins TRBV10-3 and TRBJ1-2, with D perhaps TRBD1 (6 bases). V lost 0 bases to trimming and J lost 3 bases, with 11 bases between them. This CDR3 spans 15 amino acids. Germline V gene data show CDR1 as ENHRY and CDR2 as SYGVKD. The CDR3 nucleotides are TGTGCCATCAGTGAGTCTCAGGGGTGGTACTATGGCTACACCTTC. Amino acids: CAISESQGWYYGYTF.

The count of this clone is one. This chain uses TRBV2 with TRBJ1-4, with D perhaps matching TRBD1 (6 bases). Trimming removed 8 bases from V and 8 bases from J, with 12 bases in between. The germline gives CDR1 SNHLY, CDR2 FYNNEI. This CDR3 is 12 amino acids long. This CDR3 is CASGQSGEKLFF. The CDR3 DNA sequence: TGTGCCAGCGGACAGTCGGGGGAAAAACTGTTTTTT. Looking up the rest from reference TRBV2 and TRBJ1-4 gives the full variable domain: EPEVTQTPSHQVTQMGQEVILRCVPISNHLYFYWYRQILGQKVEFLVSFYNNEISEKSEIFDDQFSVERPDGSNFTLKIRSTKLEDSAMYFCASGQSGEKLFFGSGTQLSVL.

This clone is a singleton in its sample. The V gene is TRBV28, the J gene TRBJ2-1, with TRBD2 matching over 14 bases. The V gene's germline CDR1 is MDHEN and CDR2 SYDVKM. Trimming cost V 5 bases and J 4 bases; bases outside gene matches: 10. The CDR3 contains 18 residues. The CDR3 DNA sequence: TGTGCCAGCAGTACTATCCCGGGACTAGCGGGGGAATACAATGAGCAGTTCTTC. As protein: CASSTIPGLAGEYNEQFF. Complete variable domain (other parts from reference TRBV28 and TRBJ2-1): DVKVTQSSRYLVKRTGEKVFLECVQDMDHENMFWYRQDPGLGLRLIYFSYDVKMKEKGDIPEGYSVSREKKERFSLILESASTNQTSMYLCASSTIPGLAGEYNEQFFGPGTRLTVL.

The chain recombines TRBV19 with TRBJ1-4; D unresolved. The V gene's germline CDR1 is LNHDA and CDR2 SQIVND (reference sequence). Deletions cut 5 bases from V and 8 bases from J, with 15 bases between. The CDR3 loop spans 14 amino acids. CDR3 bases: TGTGCCAGTAGTCCGAAAGTGGGATTCGAAAAACTGTTTTTT. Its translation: CASSPKVGFEKLFF.

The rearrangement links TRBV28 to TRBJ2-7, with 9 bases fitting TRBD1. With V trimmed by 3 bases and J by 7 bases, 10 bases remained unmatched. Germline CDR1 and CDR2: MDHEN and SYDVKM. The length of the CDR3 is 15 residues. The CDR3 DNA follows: TGTGCCAGCAGTTTCCTGACAGGGGGTTCTGGAGAGCAGTACTTC. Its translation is CASSFLTGGSGEQYF.

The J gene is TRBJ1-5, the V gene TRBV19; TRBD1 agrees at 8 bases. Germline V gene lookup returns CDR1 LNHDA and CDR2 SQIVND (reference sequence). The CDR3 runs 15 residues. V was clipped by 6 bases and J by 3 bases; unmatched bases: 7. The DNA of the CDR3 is TGTGCCAGTAGCGAAGACAGGGGCGCCAATCAGCCCCAGCATTTT. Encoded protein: CASSEDRGANQPQHF.

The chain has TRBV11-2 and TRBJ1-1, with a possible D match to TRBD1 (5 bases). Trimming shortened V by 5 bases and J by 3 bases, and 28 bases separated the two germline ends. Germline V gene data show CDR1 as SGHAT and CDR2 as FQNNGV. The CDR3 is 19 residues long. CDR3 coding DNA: TGTGCCAGCAGCACGACGACCTCCGGGGCTGGTTACCGGGACACTGAAGCTTTCTTT. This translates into CASSTTTSGAGYRDTEAFF.

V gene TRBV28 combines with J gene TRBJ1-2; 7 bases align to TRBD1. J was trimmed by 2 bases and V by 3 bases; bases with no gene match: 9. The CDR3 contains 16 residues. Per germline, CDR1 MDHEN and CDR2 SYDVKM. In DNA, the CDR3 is TGTGCCAGCAGTTTGCCGGTTGGGGACAGAAACTATGGCTACACCTTC. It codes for CASSLPVGDRNYGYTF.